This TCR beta chain was sequenced in a study of CD8+CD57+ T cells in acquired aplastic anemia (dated by TCRdb to between 2017 and 2018). Background for the entire study: DNA extracted from sorted CD4+ and CD8+ cells had a mean of 3.2 ug, with a range of roughly 0.2 to 27.4 ug. A CD8+CD57+ expansion meant a frequency higher than the mean frequency seen in healthy subjects. What the study reported, not specific to this receptor: Roughly 30 CD8+ CDR3 sequences were shared between patients and controls but appeared highly expressed in patients and within their immunodominant clones. Patients and healthy controls showed no significant difference in CD8+ Simpson's diversity (P=0.060).

Worth noting for this clonotype: Its antigen remains unidentified. No much larger clone is present one base from it, and per-base qualities are unavailable.

Genomic DNA served as template for TCR beta VDJ combination and CDR3 sequence profiling. TCR repertoire sequencing was run on an Illumina HiSeq 2000. The paper's data handling went like this. Repertoire assessment relied on Simpson's diversity index, CDR3 size and DJ length profiles, and TRBV/TRBJ rearrangement plots. Whichever DNA sequence was most abundant in the deep sequencing data was defined as the immunodominant clone. CDR3 amino acid sequences were screened for sharing across subjects and were compared with published repertoires and the VDJdb database. Through fastp at Q25 and MiXCR, TCRdb rebuilt clones from the public reads, retaining in-frame beta chains. Identical CDR3 proteins give one entry, which carries the most common genes and DNA. TCRdb's processing, not the authors' own work, is the source of the V and J calls. The sample has 270,000 or so distinct CDR3 sequences on record, 70% to 85% of them singletons. The ten largest clones represent roughly 42% of the sample.

Sequences SNHLY (CDR1) and FYNNEI (CDR2) are obtained from the germline V gene. The germline V end is reduced by 6 bases and the J end by 6 bases; junction bases left unmatched: 13. Inclusive of the bounding cysteine and phenylalanine, the CDR3 is 15 residues long. The retained sequence is limited to the CDR3, 45 bases, with the frame set at the first base. Expansion of CD8+CD57+ cells had been shown by flow cytometry in the patients chosen for sequencing. Every patient had a diagnosis of severe acquired aplastic anemia based on International Study of Aplastic Anemia and Agranulocytosis and Camitta criteria. No patient had received any therapy when blood was sampled. In this study, sorted CD4+ and CD8+ T cells from the blood of healthy subjects and of severe aplastic anemia patients had their TCR repertoires deep-sequenced. In the USA, patient enrollment took place under clinicaltrials.gov protocols 00001620, 01623167, 00001397, 00071045, 00081523 and 00961064. Ficoll-Paque density gradient centrifugation was used to isolate peripheral blood mononuclear cells. Before DNA extraction, CD4+ and CD8+ T cells were sorted with FACS or magnetic beads.

The sequenced sample was sorted CD4+, CD8+, or CD8+CD57+ T cells (not recorded which) from PBMCs. This receptor was taken from a human donor with aplastic anemia. The sequence is built from TRBV2 and TRBJ1-2; 7 middle bases align to TRBD1. The nucleotide sequence reads as follows: TGTGCCAGCAGCTTGACAGGGCGCGCCGTTGATGGCTACACCTTC. This translates into CASSLTGRAVDGYTF.